The 28 T cell receptor beta chains given below trace back to one sample, sequenced in a study of OX40 agonist ivuxolimab in advanced cancers. Libraries were constructed by the immunoSEQ multiplex PCR assay. The table was pulled from immuneACCESS by TCRdb, which kept in-frame rearrangements only. Such tables lose some clones; where checked, under half of the loss comes from unresolved V genes, and the rest has no known cause. Here the sample has more than 60,000 clones; 90% occur a single time. About 0.4% of the sample is in the top ten clones. Sequencing was performed on CD4+ or CD8+ T cells sorted from blood, taken in a trial of the OX40 agonist ivuxolimab. These receptors all come from an adult with an advanced solid tumor such as melanoma, head and neck, liver or kidney cancer.

V is TRBV18 and J is TRBJ2-1; no clear D gene. The V end lost 6 bases, the J end lost 0 bases, and 12 bases lay between the germline ends. The CDR3 runs 15 residues. In germline, CDR1 is KGHSH, CDR2 LQKENI. DNA of the CDR3: TGTGCCAGCTCGCCGGACCGAAGCTCCTACAATGAGCAGTTCTTC. Translated: CASSPDRSSYNEQFF.

The V and J genes are TRBV14 and TRBJ2-7, with 8 nucleotides matching TRBD2. From germline, CDR1 is SGHDN and CDR2 FVKESK. V shed 1 base, J shed 3 bases, and the junction held 5 bases outside the gene matches. CDR3 length: 15 residues. CDR3 nucleotides: TGTGCCAGCAGCCAAGCAAGCGGGGGTCTCTACGAGCAGTACTTC. Encoded protein: CASSQASGGLYEQYF.

The chain carries TRBV28 and TRBJ2-1; D possibly matches TRBD1 or TRBD2 (5 bases each). V was shortened by 8 bases and J by 3 bases, with 17 bases between the two germline ends. Germline CDR1 is MDHEN and CDR2 is SYDVKM. This CDR3 is 15 amino acids long. CDR3 nucleotides: TGTGCCAGCCGACGGGGCGTCTACGGCTACAATGAGCAGTTCTTC. As protein: CASRRGVYGYNEQFF. The full variable domain, in which reference TRBV28 and TRBJ2-1 provide the parts outside the CDR3, is DVKVTQSSRYLVKRTGEKVFLECVQDMDHENMFWYRQDPGLGLRLIYFSYDVKMKEKGDIPEGYSVSREKKERFSLILESASTNQTSMYLCASRRGVYGYNEQFFGPGTRLTVL.

The genes are TRBV27 and TRBJ2-1; 12 bases align to TRBD2. With 5 bases clipped from V and 0 bases from J, the junction kept 5 bases outside the gene matches. In germline, CDR1 is MNHEY, CDR2 SMNVEV (reference sequence). This CDR3 is 17 amino acids long. The CDR3 protein is CASSVRTSGNSYNEQFF. In DNA, the CDR3 is TGTGCCAGCAGTGTTAGGACTAGCGGGAACTCCTACAATGAGCAGTTCTTC.

The chain joins TRBV30 to TRBJ1-5, with D hard to call. This CDR3 has 15 amino acids. V shed 5 bases and J shed 5 bases, with 19 bases lying between them. The germline V gene encodes CDR1 GTSNPN and CDR2 SVGIG (reference sequence). CDR3 DNA: TGTGCCTGGGATTCTAAGTCCCCCGGGCATCAGCCCCAGCATTTT. The encoded protein is CAWDSKSPGHQPQHF.

This chain links TRBV30 with TRBJ2-1; D may correspond to TRBD1 or TRBD2 (5 bases each). The CDR3 totals 11 residues. Trimming pared 3 bases from V and 9 bases from J, leaving 9 bases between. In germline, CDR1 is GTSNPN, CDR2 SVGIG (reference sequence). The CDR3 DNA sequence: TGTGCCTGGAGGGGACGGGGTGAGCAGTTCTTC. This sequence encodes CAWRGRGEQFF.

The chain employs TRBV7-2 and TRBJ2-3; D could derive from TRBD1 or TRBD2 (5 bases each). Germline loops: CDR1 SGHTA, CDR2 FQGNSA. This CDR3 has 13 amino acids. The ends were cut back, 5 bases at V and 2 bases at J, with 8 bases in the middle. The CDR3 sequence is CASSGTLTDTQYF. DNA for the CDR3: TGTGCCAGCAGCGGGACCCTCACAGATACGCAGTATTTT.

The V gene is TRBV6-4, the J gene TRBJ2-3; TRBD2 might be the D (6 bases). Germline assignment: CDR1 MRHNA and CDR2 SNTAGT. The CDR3 runs 15 residues. The V end was cut by 2 bases, the J end by 1 base, with 10 bases between. The CDR3 region has the DNA TGTGCCAGCAGTGACCTGGCTAGCGGCACAGATACGCAGTATTTT. It is translated as CASSDLASGTDTQYF.

This sequence joins TRBV6-5 and TRBJ2-5; 11 positions agree with TRBD2. This CDR3 is built from 14 residues. From germline, CDR1 is MNHEY and CDR2 SVGAGI. Trimming removed 6 bases from V and 3 bases from J; junction bases left unmatched: 3. In DNA form, the CDR3 reads TGTGCCAGCAGGCTAGCGGGGGGTGAAGAGACCCAGTACTTC. Translated: CASRLAGGEETQYF.

The chain uses TRBV2 and TRBJ2-5; D possibly uses TRBD1 or TRBD2 (6 bases each). V shed 5 bases and J shed 3 bases, with 10 bases lying between them. This CDR3 is built from 13 residues. Germline V lookup: CDR1 SNHLY, CDR2 FYNNEI. The CDR3: CASSRGPEETQYF. CDR3 nucleotides: TGTGCCAGCAGTCGGGGGCCCGAAGAGACCCAGTACTTC.

This chain uses TRBV4-1 with TRBJ2-5; 7 nucleotides line up with TRBD1. With V trimmed by 5 bases and J by 5 bases, 17 bases remained unmatched. CDR3 length: 17 amino acids. The germline V gene has CDR1 MGHRA and CDR2 YSYEKL. The CDR3 DNA reads TGCGCCAGCAGCGAAGCCGCCACAGGGGCTCTCTCTGAGACCCAGTACTTC. Amino acids: CASSEAATGALSETQYF.

V is TRBV28 and J is TRBJ1-5, with 9 bases lining up with TRBD1. CDR1 and CDR2 (germline): MDHEN, SYDVKM. This CDR3 contains 18 residues. Losses at the gene ends were 7 bases for V and 2 bases for J; bases not matched to a gene: 15. CDR3 nucleotide sequence: TGTGCCAGCACCCTGGCGGGGACAGGGTCAATCGGCAATCAGCCCCAGCATTTT. This sequence encodes CASTLAGTGSIGNQPQHF. The complete variable domain, with remaining parts taken from reference TRBV28 and TRBJ1-5, reads DVKVTQSSRYLVKRTGEKVFLECVQDMDHENMFWYRQDPGLGLRLIYFSYDVKMKEKGDIPEGYSVSREKKERFSLILESASTNQTSMYLCASTLAGTGSIGNQPQHFGDGTRLSIL.

The rearrangement links TRBV5-4 to TRBJ1-4; D is ambiguous. The germline gives CDR1 SGHNT, CDR2 YYREEE (reference sequence). With 0 bases removed from V and 8 bases from J, the gap between germline ends came to 8 bases. This CDR3 comprises 13 residues. The CDR3: CASSLGIREKLFF. The CDR3 coding sequence is TGTGCCAGCAGCTTGGGTATCCGGGAAAAACTGTTTTTT.

This rearrangement joins TRBV29-1 to TRBJ1-2, with D possibly matching TRBD1 (5 bases). The CDR3 has 13 residues. Germline loops: CDR1 SQVTM, CDR2 ANQGSEA. V shed 7 bases and J shed 1 base, with 13 bases lying between them. The CDR3 loop is CSADIQVNYGYTF. DNA for the CDR3: TGCAGCGCCGATATACAGGTTAACTATGGCTACACCTTC.

About this clone itself: An end of the junction does not agree with germline; a read error may underlie this. This chain connects TRBV2 to TRBJ2-3; weak D call: TRBD2 (6 bases). The CDR3 sequence is 11 residues long. Germline CDR1 SNHLY, CDR2 FYNNEI. Here the CDR3 reads CASSLAASESF. CDR3 coding DNA: TGTGCCAGCTCCCTGGCCGCTAGCGAGTCTTTT. Based on the CDR3 plus reference TRBV2 and TRBJ2-3, the full variable domain is EPEVTQTPSHQVTQMGQEVILRCVPISNHLYFYWYRQILGQKVEFLVSFYNNEISEKSEIFDDQFSVERPDGSNFTLKIRSTKLEDSAMYFCASSLAASESFGPGTRLTVL.

The chain employs TRBV2 and TRBJ1-5, with unresolved D. Trimming cost V 3 bases and J 9 bases, with 9 bases left between them. The CDR3 sequence is 12 residues long. Germline CDR1 is SNHLY and CDR2 is FYNNEI. Here the CDR3 reads CASSDILTPQHF. The CDR3 DNA follows: TGTGCCAGCAGTGATATACTGACGCCCCAGCATTTT.

This clone turned up a few times. The chain employs TRBV7-8 and TRBJ2-3, with D possibly matching TRBD2 (5 bases). The CDR3 consists of 14 residues. CDR1 is SGHVS and CDR2 is FQNEAQ in the germline V gene. Trimming took off 5 bases at V and 4 bases at J, with 13 bases between the two ends. CDR3 DNA sequence: TGTGCCAGCAGCCTAGGAACTAGGGCAGATACGCAGTATTTT. This encodes CASSLGTRADTQYF.

This rearrangement joins TRBV7-2 to TRBJ2-3; D is ambiguous. CDR1 SGHTA and CDR2 FQGNSA come from the germline V gene. V was shortened by 5 bases and J by 2 bases, with 5 bases between the two germline ends. This CDR3 comprises 12 residues. CDR3 residues: CASSQTTDTQYF. CDR3 DNA: TGTGCCAGCAGCCAAACCACAGATACGCAGTATTTT.

This clone has only one observation. The chain recombines TRBV7-9 with TRBJ2-3, with a weak D call TRBD1 (5 bases). The CDR3 covers 14 residues. Per the germline V gene, CDR1 is SEHNR and CDR2 is FQNEAQ (reference sequence). Trimming shortened V by 5 bases and J by 2 bases, and 11 bases separated the two germline ends. CDR3 nucleotides: TGTGCCAGCAGCCAGACAGAGTCCACAGATACGCAGTATTTT. Its translation: CASSQTESTDTQYF.

The chain recombines TRBV2 with TRBJ1-4, with TRBD1 as a possible D gene (6 bases). Trimming removed 6 bases from V and 0 bases from J, with 11 bases in between. CDR1 and CDR2 (germline): SNHLY, FYNNEI. The CDR3 covers 15 residues. The CDR3 loop reads CASRGGQPTNEKLFF. The CDR3 DNA reads as TGTGCCAGCAGGGGAGGACAGCCAACTAATGAAAAACTGTTTTTT.

V and J are TRBV5-1 and TRBJ1-4; D not certain. V lost 4 bases and J lost 2, with 12 bases in between. The length of the CDR3 is 15 residues. CDR1 and CDR2 from the germline V gene are SGHRS and YFSETQ. CDR3: CASSPRPGTNEKLFF. CDR3 coding DNA: TGCGCCAGCAGCCCGCGCCCGGGGACTAATGAAAAACTGTTTTTT.

In regard to this clone: The same CDR3 can be traced to other DNA sequences in this sample. This chain uses TRBV6-5 with TRBJ1-1; tentatively, D is TRBD1 (5 bases). This CDR3 spans 13 amino acids. Per the germline V gene, CDR1 is MNHEY and CDR2 is SVGAGI. The V end lost 0 bases, the J end lost 8 bases, and 10 bases lay between the germline ends. The CDR3 region has the DNA TGTGCCAGCAGTTACTCGGGCGGGACCGAAGCTTTCTTT. Translating it yields CASSYSGGTEAFF.

The chain has TRBV6-4 and TRBJ2-3; unclear D gene. The CDR3 loop spans 13 amino acids. V was shortened by 2 bases and J by 1 base, with 4 bases between the two germline ends. Germline CDR1 reads MRHNA; CDR2 reads SNTAGT. CDR3 loop: CASSDRGTDTQYF. In DNA form, the CDR3 reads TGTGCCAGCAGTGACAGGGGCACAGATACGCAGTATTTT.

The gene calls are TRBV4-3 and TRBJ1-4, with D hard to call. The CDR3 covers 15 residues. Germline loops: CDR1 LGHNA, CDR2 YSLEER. V lost 0 bases and J lost 7, with 12 bases in between. CDR3 residues: CASSQDFNGGEKLFF. The CDR3 DNA follows: TGCGCCAGCAGCCAAGATTTCAATGGCGGTGAAAAACTGTTTTTT.

The count of this clone is one. V and J are TRBV7-2 and TRBJ1-2; 10 bases align to TRBD1. CDR3 length: 16 amino acids. The junction had 11 bases not matched to a gene; V was cut back by 6 bases and J by 4 bases. In germline, CDR1 is SGHTA, CDR2 FQGNSA. CDR3 region: CASRNGTGAYSYGYTF. CDR3 in DNA: TGTGCCAGCAGAAACGGGACAGGGGCTTATAGCTATGGCTACACCTTC.

The chain carries TRBV29-1 and TRBJ1-2, with 9 positions matching TRBD1. CDR1 SQVTM and CDR2 ANQGSEA come from the germline V gene. The ends lost 3 bases at V and 4 bases at J; junction bases unmatched: 9. The length of the CDR3 is 15 residues. CDR3 coding DNA: TGCAGCGTTGAGGGGACAGGGAATGTCGGCTATGGCTACACCTTC. Its protein is CSVEGTGNVGYGYTF. Based on the CDR3 plus reference TRBV29-1 and TRBJ1-2, the full variable domain is SAVISQKPSRDICQRGTSLTIQCQVDSQVTMMFWYRQQPGQSLTLIATANQGSEATYESGFVIDKFPISRPNLTFSTLTVSNMSPEDSSIYLCSVEGTGNVGYGYTFGSGTRLTVV.

Here the CDR3 reads CASTTPRANTEAFF. Written as DNA, the CDR3 is TGTGCCAGTACCACCCCCAGGGCGAACACTGAAGCTTTCTTT. V usage is TRBV19 and J usage is TRBJ1-1, with D maybe TRBD1 (5 bases). V was trimmed by 7 bases and J by 1 base, leaving 13 bases between them. Germline CDR1 is LNHDA and CDR2 is SQIVND (reference sequence). This CDR3 has 14 residues.

The chain carries TRBV7-2 and TRBJ2-1; D is perhaps TRBD2 (6 bases). Germline V lookup: CDR1 SGHTA, CDR2 FQGNSA. V shed 6 bases and J shed 13 bases, with 16 bases lying between them. This CDR3 spans 12 amino acids. The CDR3 here is CASRRGTQSQFF. The CDR3 DNA follows: TGTGCCAGCAGACGCGGGACTCAGAGTCAGTTCTTC.